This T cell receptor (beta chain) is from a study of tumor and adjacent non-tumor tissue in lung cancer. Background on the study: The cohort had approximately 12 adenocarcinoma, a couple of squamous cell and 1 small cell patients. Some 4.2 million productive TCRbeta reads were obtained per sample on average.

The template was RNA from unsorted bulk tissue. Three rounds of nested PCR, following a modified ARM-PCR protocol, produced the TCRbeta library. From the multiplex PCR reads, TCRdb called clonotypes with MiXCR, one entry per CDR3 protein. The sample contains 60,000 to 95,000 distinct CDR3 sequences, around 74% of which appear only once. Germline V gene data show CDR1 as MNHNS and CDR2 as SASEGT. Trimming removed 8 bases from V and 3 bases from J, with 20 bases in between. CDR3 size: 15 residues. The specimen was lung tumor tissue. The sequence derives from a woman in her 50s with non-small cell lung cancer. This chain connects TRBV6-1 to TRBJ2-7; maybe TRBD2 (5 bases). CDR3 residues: CASEDGTRGNYEQYF. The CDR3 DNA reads TGTGCCAGCGAAGATGGAACTAGAGGAAACTACGAGCAGTACTTC.